This T cell receptor beta chain is drawn from a study of shared clonotypes between healthy human individuals. Splitting of CD4+ cells produced CD45RA+ naive and CD45RA-negative memory subsets. With respect to this clone: Other nucleotide sequences from this sample produce the same CDR3.

Sequenced by immunoSEQ multiplex PCR; TCRdb stores in-frame clones only, minus some. There are about 2.4 million clones in the sample; just over 90% occur only once, and 0.13% to 0.15% lies in the top ten. The sequence came from a man aged 18 to 35 in good health. Sequenced: naive CD4+ T cells sorted from blood. This sample's subset: CD45RA+ positively selected.

Here the CDR3 reads CSATSQETQYF. CDR3 in DNA: TGCAGTGCTACCTCCCAAGAGACCCAGTACTTC. J is TRBJ2-5 and V is TRBV20-1, with unresolved D. The CDR3 sequence is 11 residues long. Germline CDR1 is DFQATT and CDR2 is SNEGSKA (reference sequence). Trimming took off 4 bases at V and 1 base at J, with 4 bases between the two ends.